One sample yielded the 16 T cell receptor beta chains listed below, sequenced in a study of blood T cell repertoires in COVID-19. Sequenced by immunoSEQ multiplex PCR; TCRdb stores in-frame clones only, minus some. The repertoire holds some 80,000 clones, with approximately 80% as singletons. The specimen was peripheral blood. The source of these receptors is a woman in her forties or fifties with acute or convalescent COVID-19.

The sample holds one count of this clone. V gene TRBV12-3 or TRBV12-4 combines with J gene TRBJ1-2; D perhaps matches TRBD1 (5 bases). Trimming shortened V by 7 bases and J by 8 bases, and 14 bases separated the two germline ends. The CDR3 sequence is 12 residues long. CDR3 sequence reads: CASIRAPGGYTF. CDR3 sequence (DNA): TGTGCCAGCATCCGAGCCCCAGGGGGCTACACCTTC.

This clone came up a few times. The chain combines TRBV6-2 or TRBV6-3 with TRBJ2-7, with D hard to call. There are 14 residues in the CDR3. V was cut by 0 bases and J by 1 base, with 7 bases left in between. Germline CDR1 and CDR2: MNHEY and SVGEGT. The chain's CDR3 is CASSYSFSSYEQYF. CDR3 coding DNA: TGTGCCAGCAGTTACTCGTTCAGTTCCTACGAGCAGTACTTC.

This clone was seen only once. The chain uses TRBV6-5 and TRBJ2-7; 9 nucleotides line up with TRBD1. The CDR3 covers 14 residues. V lost 6 bases and J lost 1; bases outside the gene matches: 4. Germline V CDR1 and CDR2: MNHEY, SVGAGI. DNA of the CDR3: TGTGCCAGCAGAGCGGACAGGGGATCCTACGAGCAGTACTTC. Protein product: CASRADRGSYEQYF.

The chain recombines TRBV6-1 with TRBJ2-7; D unclear. Trimming removed 3 bases from V and 1 base from J, with 13 bases in between. The CDR3 covers 15 residues. CDR1 MNHNS and CDR2 SASEGT come from the germline V gene. The CDR3 loop is CASSDHKQSSYEQYF. The CDR3 DNA reads as TGTGCCAGCAGTGACCACAAACAGAGTTCCTACGAGCAGTACTTC.

The chain carries TRBV19 and TRBJ2-4, with D tentatively TRBD2 (7 bases). Germline V gene lookup returns CDR1 LNHDA and CDR2 SQIVND (reference sequence). CDR3 length equals 16 residues. V was trimmed by 4 bases and J by 4 bases, leaving 17 bases between them. The DNA of the CDR3 is TGTGCCAGTAGTACGGGACCCGGGGGGCTAAAAAACATTCAGTACTTC. Translating it yields CASSTGPGGLKNIQYF.

This clone was detected a few times. The chain employs TRBV11-2 and TRBJ2-2, with 14 bases matching TRBD2. J gave up 4 bases and V 5 bases, and 12 bases lay outside the gene matches. This CDR3 spans 19 amino acids. Germline V CDR1 and CDR2: SGHAT, FQNNGV. Here the CDR3 DNA reads TGTGCCAGCAGCCCACCGGGACTAGCGGGAGCGTTAGGCACCGGGGAGCTGTTTTTT. This gives the protein CASSPPGLAGALGTGELFF.

The rearrangement links TRBV5-1 to TRBJ2-7, with TRBD2 matching over 9 bases. Germline V gives CDR1 SGHRS, CDR2 YFSETQ. This CDR3 spans 16 amino acids. With V trimmed by 4 bases and J by 4 bases, 12 bases remained unmatched. In nucleotides, the CDR3 is TGCGCCAGCAGCCTGCAGGCGTTAGCGGGAGTTTACGAGCAGTACTTC. This gives the protein CASSLQALAGVYEQYF. The full variable domain, in which reference TRBV5-1 and TRBJ2-7 provide the parts outside the CDR3, is KAGVTQTPRYLIKTRGQQVTLSCSPISGHRSVSWYQQTPGQGLQFLFEYFSETQRNKGNFPGRFSGRQFSNSRSEMNVSTLELGDSALYLCASSLQALAGVYEQYFGPGTRLTVT.

The chain recombines TRBV4-1 with TRBJ2-1; D may be TRBD2 (6 bases). The V and J ends lost 1 base and 4 bases respectively, with 11 bases between them. This CDR3 spans 15 amino acids. The germline V gene encodes CDR1 MGHRA and CDR2 YSYEKL. The CDR3 DNA is TGCGCCAGCAGCCAAGGACCACTAGCTTACAATGAGCAGTTCTTC. Translated, it gives CASSQGPLAYNEQFF.

The chain combines TRBV5-1 with TRBJ2-6; D possibly corresponds to TRBD2 (7 bases). Germline V lookup: CDR1 SGHRS, CDR2 YFSETQ. Between the trimmed V and J ends, which lost 7 bases and 2 bases, there was a span of 16 bases. This CDR3 has 16 amino acids. CDR3 in amino acids: CASFSWGGAGANVLTF. In DNA, the CDR3 is TGCGCCAGCTTTTCCTGGGGGGGCGCTGGGGCCAACGTCCTGACTTTC. The full variable domain, its missing parts supplied by reference TRBV5-1 and TRBJ2-6, is KAGVTQTPRYLIKTRGQQVTLSCSPISGHRSVSWYQQTPGQGLQFLFEYFSETQRNKGNFPGRFSGRQFSNSRSEMNVSTLELGDSALYLCASFSWGGAGANVLTFGAGSRLTVL.

The chain links TRBV2 to TRBJ1-2, with 9 bases that match TRBD1. There are 15 residues in the CDR3. Germline V CDR1 and CDR2: SNHLY, FYNNEI. J gave up 8 bases and V 6 bases, and 13 bases lay outside the gene matches. Here the CDR3 DNA reads TGTGCCAGCAGGACCTTGGGACAGGGTGCGCAGGGCTACACCTTC. Its translation: CASRTLGQGAQGYTF.

This sequence joins TRBV19 and TRBJ1-5, with D maybe TRBD1 (6 bases). Per germline, CDR1 LNHDA and CDR2 SQIVND (reference sequence). V dropped 7 bases and J dropped 5 bases, with 15 bases sitting between them. CDR3 size: 14 residues. CDR3 in amino acids: CASTGTSFYQPQHF. The CDR3 coding sequence is TGTGCCAGTACCGGGACAAGTTTTTATCAGCCCCAGCATTTT.

DNA for the CDR3: TGTGCCAGCAGTTTTAGTTTGTCCTCTGGGGCCAACGTCCTGACTTTC. Protein sequence: CASSFSLSSGANVLTF. The V gene is TRBV27, the J gene TRBJ2-6; no clear D. V lost 3 bases, J lost 0 bases, and 9 bases lay in between. The CDR3 covers 16 residues. Germline CDR1 MNHEY, CDR2 SMNVEV (reference sequence).

The chain joins TRBV5-1 to TRBJ1-4, with TRBD1 matching 9 bases. The CDR3 runs to 15 residues. The J segment lost 8 bases and the V segment lost 3 bases, leaving 8 bases of the junction unmatched. Germline-derived CDR1 and CDR2 are SGHRS and YFSETQ. The CDR3 loop is CASSWGQGQREKLFF. In DNA, the CDR3 is TGCGCCAGCAGCTGGGGACAGGGACAACGAGAAAAACTGTTTTTT.

This rearrangement joins TRBV7-2 to TRBJ1-1; no firm D call. Germline CDR1 SGHTA, CDR2 FQGNSA. The V end lost 3 bases, the J end lost 0 bases, and 5 bases lay between the germline ends. The CDR3 covers 13 residues. In DNA form, the CDR3 reads TGTGCCAGCAGCTTTTCAGTGAACACTGAAGCTTTCTTT. Protein sequence: CASSFSVNTEAFF.

The gene calls are TRBV29-1 and TRBJ2-1; D possibly corresponds to TRBD1 (6 bases). The ends were cut back, 7 bases at V and 2 bases at J, with 9 bases in the middle. The CDR3 consists of 12 residues. The V gene's germline CDR1 is SQVTM and CDR2 ANQGSEA. CDR3 nucleotides: TGCAGCGCCTGGGACACCTACAATGAGCAGTTCTTC. It codes for CSAWDTYNEQFF.

The chain recombines TRBV3-1 (or the pseudogene TRBV3-2) with TRBJ1-2, with a tentative D call TRBD1 (5 bases). V was cut by 0 bases and J by 8 bases, with 10 bases left in between. In germline, CDR1 is LGHDT, CDR2 YNNKEL (reference sequence). There are 13 residues in the CDR3. The CDR3 DNA reads TGTGCCAGCAGCCAAGATAAGGGGCGAGGCTACACCTTC. This sequence encodes CASSQDKGRGYTF.